These 16 T cell receptor beta chains came from one sample sequenced in a study of blood T cell repertoires in COVID-19. The repertoire was sequenced with immunoSEQ multiplex PCR; TCRdb's copy has only in-frame clones and lacks some. Counted here are around 230,000 clones, 88% occurring once; the ten biggest clones make up around 0.72%. Input material: peripheral blood. The receptors stem from a man aged 35-49 years with acute or convalescent COVID-19.

In its sample, this clone was seen once. V usage is TRBV5-1 and J usage is TRBJ2-5; 10 nucleotides line up with TRBD1. CDR1 and CDR2 from the germline V gene are SGHRS and YFSETQ. After removal of 4 bases from V and 4 bases from J, the junction contained 7 bases not matched to a gene. The CDR3 has 15 residues. Written as DNA, the CDR3 is TGCGCCAGCAGCAGGTCAGGGGACAGGGGAGAGACCCAGTACTTC. Encoded protein: CASSRSGDRGETQYF.

The chain links TRBV14 to TRBJ1-1; 8 bases agree with TRBD1. Germline loops: CDR1 SGHDN, CDR2 FVKESK. J was trimmed by 4 bases and V by 5 bases; bases with no gene match: 6. CDR3 size: 14 residues. The CDR3 DNA sequence: TGTGCCAGCAGCTCAGGGGGCGCGGGCACTGAAGCTTTCTTT. Translating gives CASSSGGAGTEAFF.

The chain has TRBV27 and TRBJ2-5; 8 bases match TRBD2. The CDR3 runs 16 residues. V shed 5 bases and J 0 bases; nucleotides not matched to a gene: 8. Germline-derived CDR1 and CDR2 are MNHEY and SMNVEV (reference sequence). This CDR3 reads CASSPLAGLYQETQYF. The CDR3 DNA is TGTGCCAGCAGTCCATTAGCGGGGTTGTACCAAGAGACCCAGTACTTC.

The chain carries TRBV3-1 (or the pseudogene TRBV3-2) and TRBJ2-3, with TRBD2 matching over 11 bases. J lost 1 base, V lost 1 base, and 1 base had no gene match. This CDR3 comprises 16 residues. Germline V gene sequence: CDR1 LGHDT, CDR2 YNNKEL (reference sequence). CDR3 sequence (DNA): TGTGCCAGCAGCCAAGGTAGCGGGAGGGGCACAGATACGCAGTATTTT. Its protein product is CASSQGSGRGTDTQYF.

The J gene is TRBJ2-5, the V gene TRBV7-9; 8 positions agree with TRBD1. CDR3 length: 15 amino acids. Germline V gene data show CDR1 as SEHNR and CDR2 as FQNEAQ (reference sequence). J lost 3 bases, V lost 6 bases, and 9 bases had no gene match. CDR3 in amino acids: CASSKRRGREETQYF. The CDR3 nucleotides are TGTGCCAGCAGTAAACGCAGGGGGCGAGAAGAGACCCAGTACTTC. The entire variable domain, with the rest obtained from reference TRBV7-9 and TRBJ2-5, is as follows: DTGVSQNPRHKITKRGQNVTFRCDPISEHNRLYWYRQTLGQGPEFLTYFQNEAQLEKSRLLSDRFSAERPKGSFSTLEIQRTEQGDSAMYLCASSKRRGREETQYFGPGTRLLVL.

V is TRBV12-3 or TRBV12-4 and J is TRBJ1-1; no clear D gene. The V end lost 3 bases, the J end lost 7 bases, and 9 bases lay between the germline ends. The length of the CDR3 is 12 residues. The CDR3 region is CASSLSLVEAFF. CDR3 DNA sequence: TGTGCCAGCAGTTTGAGCCTCGTTGAAGCTTTCTTT.

The V and J genes are TRBV10-3 and TRBJ2-2; D possibly corresponds to TRBD2 (7 bases). The CDR3 sequence is 14 residues long. Trimming stripped 6 bases from V and 9 bases from J, with 17 bases between. Germline V gives CDR1 ENHRY, CDR2 SYGVKD. CDR3 sequence: CAISPGGRARELFF. The CDR3 DNA follows: TGTGCCATCAGCCCGGGGGGCCGCGCCCGGGAGCTGTTTTTT.

This clone was observed a single time. J is TRBJ1-2 and V is TRBV15; 9 bases line up with TRBD1. Germline CDR1 reads LNHNV; CDR2 reads YYDKDF (reference sequence). This CDR3 has 15 amino acids. V gave up 3 bases and J gave up 4 bases; unmatched junction bases: 6. The CDR3 protein is CATSSIGTGFYGYTF. In nucleotides, the CDR3 is TGTGCCACCAGCAGCATCGGGACAGGGTTCTATGGCTACACCTTC.

This clone came up a few times. The chain has TRBV9 and TRBJ1-3; 7 bases are a match to TRBD1. After removal of 1 base from V and 5 bases from J, the junction contained 6 bases not matched to a gene. This CDR3 spans 15 amino acids. Germline V lookup: CDR1 SGDLS, CDR2 YYNGEE. Here the CDR3 reads CASSVTWDSRNTIYF. In DNA form, the CDR3 reads TGTGCCAGCAGCGTAACATGGGACAGCCGAAACACCATATATTTT.

The rearrangement joins TRBV6-2 or TRBV6-3 to TRBJ1-6; D gene uncertain. CDR3 length: 15 amino acids. CDR1 and CDR2 (germline): MNHEY, SVGEGT. V lost 2 bases and J 8 bases, leaving 13 bases between the germline ends. The CDR3 loop is CASSYRGQTYSPLHF. CDR3 coding DNA: TGTGCCAGCAGTTACCGAGGGCAGACCTATTCACCCCTCCACTTT.

V and J are TRBV6-5 and TRBJ2-3, with D perhaps matching TRBD2 (6 bases). Germline lookup yields CDR1 MNHEY and CDR2 SVGAGI. With 7 bases removed from V and 2 bases from J, the gap between germline ends came to 16 bases. The CDR3 runs 15 residues. The CDR3 reads CASTQTGVSTDTQYF. DNA of the CDR3: TGTGCCAGCACCCAGACGGGGGTTTCCACAGATACGCAGTATTTT.

V usage is TRBV28 and J usage is TRBJ1-3; D possibly corresponds to TRBD1 (6 bases). This CDR3 region has 16 residues. Deletions cut 5 bases from V and 1 base from J, with 15 bases between. CDR1 is MDHEN, CDR2 SYDVKM, per germline. CDR3 in amino acids: CASSQTGPLSGNTIYF. In DNA form, the CDR3 reads TGTGCCAGCAGTCAGACAGGCCCCTTGTCTGGAAACACCATATATTTT.

This clone was seen only once. J is TRBJ2-3 and V is TRBV10-1, with TRBD2 matching 14 bases. This CDR3 spans 19 amino acids. The J segment lost 5 bases and the V segment lost 5 bases, leaving 15 bases of the junction unmatched. Germline CDR1 WNHNN, CDR2 SYGVQD (reference sequence). Here the CDR3 DNA reads TGCGCCAGCAGTCCGACTAGCGGGGGGGCCTATACTCCACAAGATACGCAGTATTTT. It translates to CASSPTSGGAYTPQDTQYF.

The J gene is TRBJ1-4, the V gene TRBV5-1; 11 positions agree with TRBD1. This CDR3 spans 16 amino acids. V shed 2 bases, J shed 7 bases, and the junction held 7 bases outside the gene matches. Germline CDR1 SGHRS, CDR2 YFSETQ. The CDR3 DNA reads TGCGCCAGCAGCTTCGGGACAGGGGGAAGTACTGAAAAACTGTTTTTT. It is translated as CASSFGTGGSTEKLFF.

This chain uses TRBV6-5 with TRBJ1-3, with D hard to call. V dropped 6 bases and J dropped 3 bases, with 6 bases sitting between them. This CDR3 is 12 amino acids long. Germline V CDR1 and CDR2: MNHEY, SVGAGI. This CDR3 reads CASRGVGNTIYF. The CDR3 bases are TGTGCCAGCAGGGGCGTTGGAAACACCATATATTTT.

This rearrangement joins TRBV9 to TRBJ1-6, with 10 nucleotides matching TRBD1. The CDR3 has 15 residues. V lost 4 bases, J lost 10 bases, and 8 bases stayed unmatched. Germline loops: CDR1 SGDLS, CDR2 YYNGEE. This chain's CDR3 is CASSLRQGAGSPLHF. The CDR3 nucleotides read TGTGCCAGCAGCCTACGACAGGGGGCAGGATCACCCCTCCACTTT.